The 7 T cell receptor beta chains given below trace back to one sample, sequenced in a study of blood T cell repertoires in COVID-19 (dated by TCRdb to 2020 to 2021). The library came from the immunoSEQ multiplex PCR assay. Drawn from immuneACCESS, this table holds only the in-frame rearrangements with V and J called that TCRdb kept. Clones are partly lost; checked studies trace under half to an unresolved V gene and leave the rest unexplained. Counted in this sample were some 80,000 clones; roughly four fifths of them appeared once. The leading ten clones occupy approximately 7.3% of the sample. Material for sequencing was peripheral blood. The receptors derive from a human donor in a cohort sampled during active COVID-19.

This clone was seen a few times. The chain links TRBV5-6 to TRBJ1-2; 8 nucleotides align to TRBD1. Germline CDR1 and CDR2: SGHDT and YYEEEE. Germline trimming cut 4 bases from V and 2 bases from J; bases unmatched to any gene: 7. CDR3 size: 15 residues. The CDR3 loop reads CASSPGTGKNYGYTF. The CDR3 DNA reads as TGTGCCAGCAGCCCGGGGACAGGAAAGAACTATGGCTACACCTTC.

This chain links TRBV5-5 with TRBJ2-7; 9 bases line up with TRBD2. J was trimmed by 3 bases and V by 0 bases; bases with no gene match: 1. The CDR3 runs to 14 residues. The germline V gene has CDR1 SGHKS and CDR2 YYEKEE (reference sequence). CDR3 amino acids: CASSLGLAVYEQYF. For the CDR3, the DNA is TGTGCCAGCAGCTTGGGACTAGCGGTCTACGAGCAGTACTTC.

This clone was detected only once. CDR3 sequence: CASSLRGRRNTEAFF. Written as DNA, the CDR3 is TGTGCCAGCAGCTTAAGGGGGCGACGGAACACTGAAGCTTTCTTT. The chain is built from TRBV7-9 and TRBJ1-1, with 7 bases identical to TRBD1. Germline assignment: CDR1 SEHNR and CDR2 FQNEAQ (reference sequence). This CDR3 contains 15 residues. With 2 bases clipped from V and 1 base from J, the junction kept 4 bases outside the gene matches.

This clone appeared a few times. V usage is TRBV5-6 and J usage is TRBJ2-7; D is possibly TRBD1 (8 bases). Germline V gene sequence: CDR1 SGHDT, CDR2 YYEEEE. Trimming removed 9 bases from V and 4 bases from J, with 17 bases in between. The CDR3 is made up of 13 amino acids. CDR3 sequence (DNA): TGTGCCACGCCTCTACAGGGGGGGTACGAGCAGTACTTC. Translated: CATPLQGGYEQYF.

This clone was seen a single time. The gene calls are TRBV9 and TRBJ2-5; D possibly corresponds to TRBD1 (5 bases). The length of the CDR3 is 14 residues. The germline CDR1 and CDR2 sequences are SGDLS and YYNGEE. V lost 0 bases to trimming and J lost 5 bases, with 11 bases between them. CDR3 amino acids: CASSVGQGSETQYF. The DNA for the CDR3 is TGTGCCAGCAGCGTAGGGCAGGGCAGTGAGACCCAGTACTTC. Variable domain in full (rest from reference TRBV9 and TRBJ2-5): DSGVTQTPKHLITATGQRVTLRCSPRSGDLSVYWYQQSLDQGLQFLIQYYNGEERAKGNILERFSAQQFPDLHSELNLSSLELGDSALYFCASSVGQGSETQYFGPGTRLLVL.

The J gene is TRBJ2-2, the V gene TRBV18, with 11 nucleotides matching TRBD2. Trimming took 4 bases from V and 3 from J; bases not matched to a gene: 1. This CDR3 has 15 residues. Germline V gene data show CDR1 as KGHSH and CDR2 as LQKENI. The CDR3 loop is CASSQGLADTGELFF. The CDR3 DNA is TGTGCCAGCTCACAGGGACTAGCGGACACCGGGGAGCTGTTTTTT. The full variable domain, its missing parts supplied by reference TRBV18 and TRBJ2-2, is NAGVMQNPRHLVRRRGQEARLRCSPMKGHSHVYWYRQLPEEGLKFMVYLQKENIIDESGMPKERFSAEFPKEGPSILRIQQVVRGDSAAYFCASSQGLADTGELFFGEGSRLTVL.

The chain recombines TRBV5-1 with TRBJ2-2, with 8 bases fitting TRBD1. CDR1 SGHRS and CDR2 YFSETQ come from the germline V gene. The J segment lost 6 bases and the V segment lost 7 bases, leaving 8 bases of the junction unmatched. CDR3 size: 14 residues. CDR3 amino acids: CASSGQGISGELFF. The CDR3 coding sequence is TGCGCCAGCTCCGGACAGGGAATTTCCGGGGAGCTGTTTTTT.